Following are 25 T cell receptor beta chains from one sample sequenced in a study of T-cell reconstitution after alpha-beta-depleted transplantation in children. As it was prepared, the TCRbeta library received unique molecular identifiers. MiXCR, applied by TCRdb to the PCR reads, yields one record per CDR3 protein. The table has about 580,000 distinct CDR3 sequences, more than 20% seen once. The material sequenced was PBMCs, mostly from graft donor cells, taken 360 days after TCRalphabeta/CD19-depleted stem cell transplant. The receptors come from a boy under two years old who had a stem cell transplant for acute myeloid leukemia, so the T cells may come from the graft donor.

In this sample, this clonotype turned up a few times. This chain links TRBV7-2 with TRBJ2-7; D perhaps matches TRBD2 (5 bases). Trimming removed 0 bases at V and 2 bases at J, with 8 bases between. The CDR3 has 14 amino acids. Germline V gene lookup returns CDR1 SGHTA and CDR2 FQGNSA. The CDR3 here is CASSLAVLAYEQYF. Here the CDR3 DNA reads TGTGCCAGCAGCTTAGCGGTACTAGCCTACGAGCAGTACTTC.

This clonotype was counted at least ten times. CDR3 in amino acids: CASSPLDRANTEAFF. The CDR3 coding sequence is TGTGCCAGCTCACCACTGGACAGGGCGAACACTGAAGCTTTCTTT. The chain recombines TRBV18 with TRBJ1-1; 8 bases align to TRBD1. The V and J ends lost 1 base and 1 base, in that order; junction bases with no gene match: 2. The V gene's germline CDR1 is KGHSH and CDR2 LQKENI. The CDR3 loop spans 15 amino acids.

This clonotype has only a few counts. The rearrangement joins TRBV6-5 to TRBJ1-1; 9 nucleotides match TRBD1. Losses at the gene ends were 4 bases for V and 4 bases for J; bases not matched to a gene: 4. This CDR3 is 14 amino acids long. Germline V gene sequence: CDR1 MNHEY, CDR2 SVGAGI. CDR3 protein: CASSWRTGVTEAFF. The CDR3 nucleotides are TGTGCCAGCAGTTGGCGGACAGGGGTCACTGAAGCTTTCTTT.

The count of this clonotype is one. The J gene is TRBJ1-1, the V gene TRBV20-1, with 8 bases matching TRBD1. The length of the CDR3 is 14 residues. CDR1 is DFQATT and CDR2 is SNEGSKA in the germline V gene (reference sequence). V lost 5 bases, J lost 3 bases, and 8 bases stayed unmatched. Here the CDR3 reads CSAETHRGDTEAFF. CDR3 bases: TGCAGTGCTGAGACTCACAGGGGGGACACTGAAGCTTTCTTT.

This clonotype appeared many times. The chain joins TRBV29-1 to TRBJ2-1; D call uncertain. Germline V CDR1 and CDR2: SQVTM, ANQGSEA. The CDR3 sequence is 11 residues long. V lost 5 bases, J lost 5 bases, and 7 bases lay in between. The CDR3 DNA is TGCAGCGTTAAGGGTCACAATGAGCAGTTCTTC. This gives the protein CSVKGHNEQFF.

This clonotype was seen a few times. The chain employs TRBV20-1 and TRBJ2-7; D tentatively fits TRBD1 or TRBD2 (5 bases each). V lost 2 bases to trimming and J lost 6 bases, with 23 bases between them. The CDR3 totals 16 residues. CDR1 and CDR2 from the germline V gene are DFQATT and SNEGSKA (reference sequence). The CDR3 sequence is CSARSQLGDGPLEQYV. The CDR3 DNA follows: TGCAGTGCTAGATCCCAGTTGGGGGACGGCCCTCTCGAGCAGTACGTC.

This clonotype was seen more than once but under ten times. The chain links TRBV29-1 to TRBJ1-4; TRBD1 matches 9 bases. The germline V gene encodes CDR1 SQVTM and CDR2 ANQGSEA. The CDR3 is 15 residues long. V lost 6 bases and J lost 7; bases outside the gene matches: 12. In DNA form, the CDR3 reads TGCAGCGTAGGCACACAGGGGGCGCCGGGTGAAAAACTGTTTTTT. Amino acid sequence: CSVGTQGAPGEKLFF.

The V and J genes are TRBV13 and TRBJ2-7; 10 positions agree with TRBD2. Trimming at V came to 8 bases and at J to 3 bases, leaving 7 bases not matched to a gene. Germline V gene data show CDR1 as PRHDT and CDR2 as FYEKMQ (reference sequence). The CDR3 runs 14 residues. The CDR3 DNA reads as TGTGCCAGCCTGTCCCGGACTAGCGGCTACGAGCAGTACTTC. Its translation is CASLSRTSGYEQYF.

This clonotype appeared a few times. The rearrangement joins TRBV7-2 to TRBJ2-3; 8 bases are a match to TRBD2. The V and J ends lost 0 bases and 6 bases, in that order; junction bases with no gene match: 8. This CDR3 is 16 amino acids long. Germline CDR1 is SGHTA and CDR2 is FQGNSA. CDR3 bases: TGTGCCAGCAGCTTAGCCGGGGGGGCTTCTCGGGATACGCAGTATTTT. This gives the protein CASSLAGGASRDTQYF.

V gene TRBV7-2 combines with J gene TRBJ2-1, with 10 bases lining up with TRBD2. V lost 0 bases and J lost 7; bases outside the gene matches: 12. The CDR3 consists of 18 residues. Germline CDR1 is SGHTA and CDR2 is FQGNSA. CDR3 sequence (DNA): TGTGCCAGCAGCTTAGCGCGGAAACTAGCGGGGACCGGAAATGAGCAGTTCTTC. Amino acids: CASSLARKLAGTGNEQFF.

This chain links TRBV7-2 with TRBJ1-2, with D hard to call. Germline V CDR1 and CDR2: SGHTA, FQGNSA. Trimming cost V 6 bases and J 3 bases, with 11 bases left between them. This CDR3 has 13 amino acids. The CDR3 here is CASRADGDYGYTF. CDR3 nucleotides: TGTGCCAGCAGGGCAGACGGGGACTATGGCTACACCTTC.

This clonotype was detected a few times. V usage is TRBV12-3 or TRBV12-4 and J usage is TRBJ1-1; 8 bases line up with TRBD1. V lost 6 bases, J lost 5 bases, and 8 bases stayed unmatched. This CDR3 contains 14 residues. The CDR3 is CASRVTGAETEAFF. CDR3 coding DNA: TGTGCCAGCAGGGTGACAGGGGCAGAAACTGAAGCTTTCTTT.

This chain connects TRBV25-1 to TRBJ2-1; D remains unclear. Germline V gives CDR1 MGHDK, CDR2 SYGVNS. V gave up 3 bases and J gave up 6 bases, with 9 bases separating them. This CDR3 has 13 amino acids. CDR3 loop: CASSDRYFNEQFF. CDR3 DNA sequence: TGTGCCAGCAGTGATCGATACTTCAATGAGCAGTTCTTC.

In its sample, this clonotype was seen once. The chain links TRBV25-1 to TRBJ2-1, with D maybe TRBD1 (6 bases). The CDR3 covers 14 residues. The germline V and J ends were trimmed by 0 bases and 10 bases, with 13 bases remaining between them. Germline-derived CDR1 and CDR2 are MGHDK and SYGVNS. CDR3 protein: CASSEYTPGAEQFF. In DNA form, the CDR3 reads TGTGCCAGCAGTGAATATACCCCAGGGGCCGAGCAGTTCTTC.

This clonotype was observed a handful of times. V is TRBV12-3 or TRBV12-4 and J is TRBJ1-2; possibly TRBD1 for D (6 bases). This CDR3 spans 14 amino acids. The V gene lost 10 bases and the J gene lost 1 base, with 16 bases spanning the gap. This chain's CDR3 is CATASGGRNYGYTF. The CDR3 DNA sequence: TGTGCCACCGCTTCGGGGGGGCGTAACTATGGCTACACCTTC.

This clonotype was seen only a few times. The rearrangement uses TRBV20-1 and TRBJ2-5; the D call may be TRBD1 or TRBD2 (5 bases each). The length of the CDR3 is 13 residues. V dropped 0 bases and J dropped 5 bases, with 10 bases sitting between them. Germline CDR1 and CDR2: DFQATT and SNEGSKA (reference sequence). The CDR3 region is CSARDGGWETQYF. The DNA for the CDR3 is TGCAGTGCTAGAGATGGGGGTTGGGAGACCCAGTACTTC.

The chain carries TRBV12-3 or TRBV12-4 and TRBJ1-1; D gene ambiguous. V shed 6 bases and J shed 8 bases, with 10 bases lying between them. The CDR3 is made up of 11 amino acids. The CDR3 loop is CASRDPKEAFF. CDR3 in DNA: TGTGCCAGCAGGGATCCGAAGGAAGCTTTCTTT.

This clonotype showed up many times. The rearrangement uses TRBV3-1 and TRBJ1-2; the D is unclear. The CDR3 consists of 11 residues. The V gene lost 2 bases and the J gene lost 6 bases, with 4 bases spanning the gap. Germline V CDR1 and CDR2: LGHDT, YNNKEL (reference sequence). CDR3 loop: CASSQFNGYTF. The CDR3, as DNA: TGTGCCAGCAGCCAATTTAATGGCTACACCTTC.

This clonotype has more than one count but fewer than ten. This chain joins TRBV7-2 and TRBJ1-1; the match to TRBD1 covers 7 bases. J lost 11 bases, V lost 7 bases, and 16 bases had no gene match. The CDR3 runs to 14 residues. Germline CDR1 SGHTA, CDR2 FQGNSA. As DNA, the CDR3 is TGTGCCAGCACCGCGACAGGGAGGTATTTGGGGGCTTTCTTT. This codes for CASTATGRYLGAFF.

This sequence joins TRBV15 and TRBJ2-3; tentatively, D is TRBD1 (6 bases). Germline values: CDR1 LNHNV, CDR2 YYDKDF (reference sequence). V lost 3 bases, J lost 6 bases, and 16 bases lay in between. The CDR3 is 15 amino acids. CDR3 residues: CATSSRSGAVDTQYF. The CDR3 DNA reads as TGTGCCACCAGCAGTCGGTCAGGGGCTGTGGATACGCAGTATTTT.

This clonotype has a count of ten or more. The CDR3 sequence: CASSLVEVAKNIQYF. The CDR3 DNA is TGTGCCAGCAGTTTAGTGGAGGTAGCCAAAAACATTCAGTACTTC. The gene calls are TRBV12-3 or TRBV12-4 and TRBJ2-4; D may be TRBD2 (5 bases). The CDR3 spans 15 residues. V lost 1 base to trimming and J lost 0 bases, with 7 bases between them.

CDR3 DNA sequence: TGCAGCGTTGTTTTTGGGGGAAGGAATGGCTACACCTTC. Amino acids: CSVVFGGRNGYTF. The J gene is TRBJ1-2, the V gene TRBV29-1; a possible D gene is TRBD1 (5 bases). CDR1 is SQVTM and CDR2 is ANQGSEA in the germline V gene. V lost 4 bases, J lost 6 bases, and 15 bases lay in between. CDR3 size: 13 residues. Complete variable domain (other parts from reference TRBV29-1 and TRBJ1-2): SAVISQKPSRDICQRGTSLTIQCQVDSQVTMMFWYRQQPGQSLTLIATANQGSEATYESGFVIDKFPISRPNLTFSTLTVSNMSPEDSSIYLCSVVFGGRNGYTFGSGTRLTVV.

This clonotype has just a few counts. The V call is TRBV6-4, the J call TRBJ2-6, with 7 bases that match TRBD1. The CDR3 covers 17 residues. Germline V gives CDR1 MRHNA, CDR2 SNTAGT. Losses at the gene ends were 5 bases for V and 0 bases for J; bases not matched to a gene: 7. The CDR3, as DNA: TGTGCCAGCAGTCAGGACAGGCTTAGCTCTGGGGCCAACGTCCTGACTTTC. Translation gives CASSQDRLSSGANVLTF.

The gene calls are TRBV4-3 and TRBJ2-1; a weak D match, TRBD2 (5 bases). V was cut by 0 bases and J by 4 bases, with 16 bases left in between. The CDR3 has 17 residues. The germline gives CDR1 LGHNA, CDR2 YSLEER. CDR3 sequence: CASSQESASGVYNEQFF. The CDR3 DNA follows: TGCGCCAGCAGCCAAGAGTCTGCCAGCGGAGTTTACAATGAGCAGTTCTTC.

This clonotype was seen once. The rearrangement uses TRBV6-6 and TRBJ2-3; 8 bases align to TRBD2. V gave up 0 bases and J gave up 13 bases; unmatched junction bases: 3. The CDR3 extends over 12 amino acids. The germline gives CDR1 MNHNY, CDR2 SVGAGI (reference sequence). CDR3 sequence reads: CASSYSTGGEYF. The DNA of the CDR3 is TGTGCCAGCAGTTACTCGACGGGAGGGGAGTATTTT.